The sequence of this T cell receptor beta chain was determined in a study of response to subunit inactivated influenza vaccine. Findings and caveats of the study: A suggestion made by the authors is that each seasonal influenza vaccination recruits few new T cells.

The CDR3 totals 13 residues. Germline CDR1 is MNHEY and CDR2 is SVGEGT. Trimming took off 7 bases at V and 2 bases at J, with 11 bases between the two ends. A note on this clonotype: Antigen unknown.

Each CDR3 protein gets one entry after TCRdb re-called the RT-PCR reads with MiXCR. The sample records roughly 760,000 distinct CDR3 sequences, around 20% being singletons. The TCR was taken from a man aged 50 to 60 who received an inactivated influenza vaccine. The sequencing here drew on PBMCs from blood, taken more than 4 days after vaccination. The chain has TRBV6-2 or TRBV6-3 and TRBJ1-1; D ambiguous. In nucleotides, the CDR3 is TGTGCCAGCACAGTTGGCACCAACACTGAAGCTTTCTTT. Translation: CASTVGTNTEAFF.